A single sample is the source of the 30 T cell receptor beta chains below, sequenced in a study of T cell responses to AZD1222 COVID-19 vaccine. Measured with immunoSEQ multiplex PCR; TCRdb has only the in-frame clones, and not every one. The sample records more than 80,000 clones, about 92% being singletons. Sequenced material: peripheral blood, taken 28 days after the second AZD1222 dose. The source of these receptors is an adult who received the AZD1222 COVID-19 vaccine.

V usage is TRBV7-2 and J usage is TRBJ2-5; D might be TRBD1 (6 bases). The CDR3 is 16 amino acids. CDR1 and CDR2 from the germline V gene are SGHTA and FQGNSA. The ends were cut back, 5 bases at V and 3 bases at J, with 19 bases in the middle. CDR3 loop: CASSHQSGAGKETQYF. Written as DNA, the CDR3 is TGTGCCAGCAGCCACCAGTCAGGGGCAGGGAAAGAGACCCAGTACTTC.

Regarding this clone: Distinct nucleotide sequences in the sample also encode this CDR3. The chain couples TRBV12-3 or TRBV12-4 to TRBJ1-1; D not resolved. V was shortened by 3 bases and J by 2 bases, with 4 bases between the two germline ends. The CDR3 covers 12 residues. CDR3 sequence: CASSFGNTEAFF. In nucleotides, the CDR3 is TGTGCCAGCAGTTTCGGCAACACTGAAGCTTTCTTT.

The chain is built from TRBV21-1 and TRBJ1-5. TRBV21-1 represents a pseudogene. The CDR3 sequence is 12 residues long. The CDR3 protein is CATDGTNQPQHF. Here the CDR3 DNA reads TGTGCGACCGACGGTACCAATCAGCCCCAGCATTTT.

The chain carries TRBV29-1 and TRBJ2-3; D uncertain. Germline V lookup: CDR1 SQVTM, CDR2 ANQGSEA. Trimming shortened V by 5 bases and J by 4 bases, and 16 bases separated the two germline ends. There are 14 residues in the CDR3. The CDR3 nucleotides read TGCAGCGTTTGTGTTAGGGTCCCCTCAGATACGCAGTATTTT. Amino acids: CSVCVRVPSDTQYF.

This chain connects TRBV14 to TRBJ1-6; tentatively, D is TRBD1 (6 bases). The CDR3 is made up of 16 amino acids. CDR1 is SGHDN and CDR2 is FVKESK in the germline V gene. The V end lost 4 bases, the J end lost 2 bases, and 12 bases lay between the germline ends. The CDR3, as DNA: TGTGCCAGCAGCCGAGCAGGGGAGCCCTATAATTCACCCCTCCACTTT. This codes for CASSRAGEPYNSPLHF.

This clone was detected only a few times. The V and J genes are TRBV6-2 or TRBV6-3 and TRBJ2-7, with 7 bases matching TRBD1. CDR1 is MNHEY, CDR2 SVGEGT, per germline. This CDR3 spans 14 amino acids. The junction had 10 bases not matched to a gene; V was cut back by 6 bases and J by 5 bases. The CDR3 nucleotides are TGTGCCAGCAGCCCCTCGGACAGGTGGGACGAGCAGTACTTC. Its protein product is CASSPSDRWDEQYF.

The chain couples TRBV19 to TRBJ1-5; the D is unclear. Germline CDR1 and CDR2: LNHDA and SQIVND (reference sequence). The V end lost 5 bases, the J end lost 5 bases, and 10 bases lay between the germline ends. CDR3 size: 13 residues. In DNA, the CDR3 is TGTGCCAGTAGTTTAGGGATGTATCAGCCCCAGCATTTT. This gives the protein CASSLGMYQPQHF.

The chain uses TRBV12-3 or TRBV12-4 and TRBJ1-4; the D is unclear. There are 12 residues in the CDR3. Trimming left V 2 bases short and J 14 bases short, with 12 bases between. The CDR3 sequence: CASSLRPGGLFF. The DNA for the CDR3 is TGTGCCAGCAGTTTAAGGCCAGGAGGGCTGTTTTTT.

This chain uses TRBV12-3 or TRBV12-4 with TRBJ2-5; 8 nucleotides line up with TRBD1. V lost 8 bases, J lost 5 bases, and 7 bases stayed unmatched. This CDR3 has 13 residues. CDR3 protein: CASCVGQEETQYF. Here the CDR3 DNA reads TGTGCCAGCTGCGTGGGACAGGAGGAGACCCAGTACTTC.

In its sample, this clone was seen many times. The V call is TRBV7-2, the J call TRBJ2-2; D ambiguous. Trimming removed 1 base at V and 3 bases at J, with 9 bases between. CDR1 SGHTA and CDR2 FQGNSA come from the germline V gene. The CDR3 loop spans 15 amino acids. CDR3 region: CASSLGNLDTGELFF. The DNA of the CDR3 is TGTGCCAGCAGCTTAGGTAACCTGGACACCGGGGAGCTGTTTTTT.

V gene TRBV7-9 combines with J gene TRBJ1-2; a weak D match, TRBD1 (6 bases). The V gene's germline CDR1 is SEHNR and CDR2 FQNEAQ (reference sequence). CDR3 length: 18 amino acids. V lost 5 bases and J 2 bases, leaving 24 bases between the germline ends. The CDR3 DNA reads TGTGCCAGCAGCCGGATGGGGGGATCGACAGGCTCCAACTATGGCTACACCTTC. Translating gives CASSRMGGSTGSNYGYTF. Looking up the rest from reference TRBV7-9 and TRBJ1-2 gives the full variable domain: DTGVSQNPRHKITKRGQNVTFRCDPISEHNRLYWYRQTLGQGPEFLTYFQNEAQLEKSRLLSDRFSAERPKGSFSTLEIQRTEQGDSAMYLCASSRMGGSTGSNYGYTFGSGTRLTVV.

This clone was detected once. As DNA, the CDR3 is TGTGCCGTACAGGGAGGGTACGAGCAGTACTTC. It encodes CAVQGGYEQYF. This chain links TRBV7-2 with TRBJ2-7, with a tentative D call TRBD2 (7 bases). CDR1 is SGHTA and CDR2 is FQGNSA in the germline V gene. This CDR3 has 11 residues. V gave up 11 bases and J gave up 4 bases, with 12 bases separating them. Full variable domain (outside the CDR3, taken from reference TRBV7-2 and TRBJ2-7): GAGVSQSPSNKVTEKGKDVELRCDPISGHTALYWYRQSLGQGLEFLIYFQGNSAPDKSGLPSDRFSAERTGGSVSTLTIQRTQQEDSAVYLCAVQGGYEQYFGPGTRLTVT.

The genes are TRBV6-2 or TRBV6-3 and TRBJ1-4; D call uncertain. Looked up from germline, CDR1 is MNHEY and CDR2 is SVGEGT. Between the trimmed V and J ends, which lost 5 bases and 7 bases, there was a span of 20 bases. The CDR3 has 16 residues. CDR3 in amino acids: CASSQTQTDRSEKLFF. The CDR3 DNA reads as TGTGCCAGCAGTCAAACCCAGACGGACCGTAGTGAAAAACTGTTTTTT.

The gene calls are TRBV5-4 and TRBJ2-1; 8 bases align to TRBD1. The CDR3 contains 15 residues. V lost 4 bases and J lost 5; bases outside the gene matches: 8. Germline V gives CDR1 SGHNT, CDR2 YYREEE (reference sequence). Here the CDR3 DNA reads TGTGCCAGCAGCAGCGACAGGGGTCGGAACAATGAGCAGTTCTTC. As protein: CASSSDRGRNNEQFF.

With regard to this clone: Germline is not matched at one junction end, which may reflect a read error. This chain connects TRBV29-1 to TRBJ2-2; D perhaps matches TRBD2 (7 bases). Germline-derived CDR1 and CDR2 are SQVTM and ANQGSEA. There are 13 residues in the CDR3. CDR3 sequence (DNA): TGCAGCGTCGAAGGGGGGGAGTACGGGGAGCTGTTTTTT. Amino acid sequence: CSVEGGEYGELFF.

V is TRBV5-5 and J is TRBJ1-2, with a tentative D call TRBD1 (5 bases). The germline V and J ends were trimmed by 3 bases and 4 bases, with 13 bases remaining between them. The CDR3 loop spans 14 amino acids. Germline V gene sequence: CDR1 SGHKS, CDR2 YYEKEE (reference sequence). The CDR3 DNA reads TGTGCCAGCAGCTCATTAACAGGTCTCTATGGCTACACCTTC. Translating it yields CASSSLTGLYGYTF.

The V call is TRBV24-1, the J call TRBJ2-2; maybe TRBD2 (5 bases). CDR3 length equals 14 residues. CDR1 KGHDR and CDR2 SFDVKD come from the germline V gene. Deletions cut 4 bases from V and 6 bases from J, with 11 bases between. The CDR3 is CATSDPVGAGELFF. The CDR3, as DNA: TGTGCCACCAGTGACCCGGTCGGGGCCGGGGAGCTGTTTTTT.

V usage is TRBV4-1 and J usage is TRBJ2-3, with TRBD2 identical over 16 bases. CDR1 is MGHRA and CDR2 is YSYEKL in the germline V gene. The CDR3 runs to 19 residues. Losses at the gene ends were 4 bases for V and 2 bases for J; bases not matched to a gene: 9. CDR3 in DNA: TGCGCCAGCAGCCGATTGGGACTAGCGGGGGGGCGAGTCACAGATACGCAGTATTTT. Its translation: CASSRLGLAGGRVTDTQYF.

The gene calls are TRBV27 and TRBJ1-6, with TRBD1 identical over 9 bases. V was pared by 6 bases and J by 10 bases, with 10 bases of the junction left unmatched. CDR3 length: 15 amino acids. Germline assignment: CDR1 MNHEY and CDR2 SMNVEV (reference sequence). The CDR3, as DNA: TGTGCCAGCAGGACTACAGGGGGCGCGGGGTCACCCCTCCACTTT. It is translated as CASRTTGGAGSPLHF.

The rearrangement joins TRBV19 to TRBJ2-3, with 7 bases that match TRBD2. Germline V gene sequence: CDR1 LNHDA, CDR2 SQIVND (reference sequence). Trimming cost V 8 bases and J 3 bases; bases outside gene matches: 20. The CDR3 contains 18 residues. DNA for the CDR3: TGTGCCAGTGCTGGAACGTCTTATCCGGACGGGAGGACAGATACGCAGTATTTT. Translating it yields CASAGTSYPDGRTDTQYF. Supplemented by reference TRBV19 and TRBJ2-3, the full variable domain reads DGGITQSPKYLFRKEGQNVTLSCEQNLNHDAMYWYRQDPGQGLRLIYYSQIVNDFQKGDIAEGYSVSREKKESFPLTVTSAQKNPTAFYLCASAGTSYPDGRTDTQYFGPGTRLTVL.

For the CDR3, the DNA is TGCGCCAGCAGCTTACTATATGGGACAGGGAGTAGGAACACTGAAGCTTTCTTT. Translation gives CASSLLYGTGSRNTEAFF. J is TRBJ1-1 and V is TRBV5-1, with 9 bases fitting TRBD1. Germline assignment: CDR1 SGHRS and CDR2 YFSETQ. The CDR3 spans 18 residues. V shed 2 bases, J shed 1 base, and the junction held 12 bases outside the gene matches.

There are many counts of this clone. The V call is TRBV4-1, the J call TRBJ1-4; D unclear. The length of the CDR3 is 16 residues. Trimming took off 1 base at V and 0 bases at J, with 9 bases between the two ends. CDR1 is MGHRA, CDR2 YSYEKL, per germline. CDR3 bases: TGCGCCAGCAGCCAAGGGTCCCTGGCAACTAATGAAAAACTGTTTTTT. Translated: CASSQGSLATNEKLFF.

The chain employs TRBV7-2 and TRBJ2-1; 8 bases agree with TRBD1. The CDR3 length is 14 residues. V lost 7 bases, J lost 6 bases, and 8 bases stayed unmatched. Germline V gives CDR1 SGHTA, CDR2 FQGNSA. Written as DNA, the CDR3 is TGTGCCAGCACCCACAGGGGGATTTCCAATGAGCAGTTCTTC. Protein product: CASTHRGISNEQFF.

CDR3 DNA sequence: TGCGCCAGCAGCCATCGGGACAGGGGCTCCTACGAGCAGTACTTC. Its translation: CASSHRDRGSYEQYF. This chain connects TRBV4-1 to TRBJ2-7; 10 positions match TRBD1. Germline CDR1 and CDR2: MGHRA and YSYEKL. The CDR3 has 15 amino acids. V shed 3 bases and J 0 bases; nucleotides not matched to a gene: 2.

In DNA, the CDR3 is TGTGCCAGTAGTATTGTTAGCACAGACTATGGCTACACCTTC. It is translated as CASSIVSTDYGYTF. The rearrangement links TRBV19 to TRBJ1-2, with D hard to call. Germline CDR1 is LNHDA and CDR2 is SQIVND (reference sequence). The CDR3 is 14 amino acids. The V end lost 3 bases, the J end lost 3 bases, and 11 bases lay between the germline ends.

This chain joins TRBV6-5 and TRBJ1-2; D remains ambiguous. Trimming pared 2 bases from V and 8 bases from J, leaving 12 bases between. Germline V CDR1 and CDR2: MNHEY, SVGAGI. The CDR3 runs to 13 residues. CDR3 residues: CASSYGGRGGYTF. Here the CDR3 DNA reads TGTGCCAGCAGTTACGGCGGGCGTGGGGGCTACACCTTC.

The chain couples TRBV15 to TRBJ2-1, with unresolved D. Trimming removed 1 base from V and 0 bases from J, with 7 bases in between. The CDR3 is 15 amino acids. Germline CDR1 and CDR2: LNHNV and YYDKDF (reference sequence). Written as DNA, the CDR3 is TGTGCCACCAGCAGAGCCCGGAGCTCCTACAATGAGCAGTTCTTC. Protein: CATSRARSSYNEQFF. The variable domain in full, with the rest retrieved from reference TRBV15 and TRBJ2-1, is DAMVIQNPRYQVTQFGKPVTLSCSQTLNHNVMYWYQQKSSQAPKLLFHYYDKDFNNEADTPDNFQSRRPNTSFCFLDIRSPGLGDTAMYLCATSRARSSYNEQFFGPGTRLTVL.

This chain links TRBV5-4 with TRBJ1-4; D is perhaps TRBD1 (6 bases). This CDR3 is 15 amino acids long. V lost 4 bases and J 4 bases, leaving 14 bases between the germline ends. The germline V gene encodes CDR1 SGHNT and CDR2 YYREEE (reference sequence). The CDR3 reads CASSRGGGYNEKLFF. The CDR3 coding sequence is TGTGCCAGCAGCCGGGGAGGGGGGTATAATGAAAAACTGTTTTTT.

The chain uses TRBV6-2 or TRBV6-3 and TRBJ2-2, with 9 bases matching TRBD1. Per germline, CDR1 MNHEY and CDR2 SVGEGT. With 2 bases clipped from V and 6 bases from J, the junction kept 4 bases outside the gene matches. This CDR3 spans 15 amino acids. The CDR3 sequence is CASSYGQGLAGELFF. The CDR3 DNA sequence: TGTGCCAGCAGTTACGGACAGGGGTTAGCCGGGGAGCTGTTTTTT.

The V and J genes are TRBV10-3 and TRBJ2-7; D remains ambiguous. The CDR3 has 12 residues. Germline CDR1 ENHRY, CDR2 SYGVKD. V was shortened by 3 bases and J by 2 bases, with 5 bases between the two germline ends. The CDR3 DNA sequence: TGTGCCATCAGTGAAAGGACCTACGAGCAGTACTTC. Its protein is CAISERTYEQYF.